What follows describes a single T cell receptor (beta chain). The V gene lost 0 bases and the J gene lost 2 bases, with 7 bases spanning the gap. Germline CDR1 and CDR2: MNHEY and SVGAGI. The CDR3 covers 14 residues. The sample originates from a study of identical twins. TCRdb reprocessed the 5' RACE reads via MiXCR and lists one record per CDR3 protein. Here the sample spans roughly 720,000 distinct CDR3 sequences, 15% to 20% being singletons. A further study also used this sample, focusing on T cells expressing NK-cell markers. That study reports: Sorting was restricted to alpha-beta TCR T cells by an anti-gamma-delta TCR antibody in several experiments.

This TCR derives from a woman aged 18-30 years in good health. Material: PBMCs. The J gene is TRBJ1-2, the V gene TRBV6-5; no clear D. The CDR3 DNA is TGTGCCAGCAGTTACTCAACGCAGAACTATGGCTACACCTTC. It encodes CASSYSTQNYGYTF.